This T cell receptor beta chain was recovered during a study of blood T cell repertoires in COVID-19. The CDR3 extends over 13 amino acids. Trimming cost V 0 bases and J 2 bases, with 6 bases left between them. Germline V gives CDR1 SGHRS, CDR2 YFSETQ. The recovered donors of Cohort 3 showed two negative PCRs, clearance, or symptom resolution. Clones were sequenced by immunoSEQ multiplex PCR, and TCRdb holds only the in-frame ones, with some missing. The repertoire consists of approximately 400,000 clones, with around nine tenths occurring once and the leading ten covering roughly 1.2%. What was sequenced was PBMCs or T cells enriched from blood (not recorded which). This TCR was sampled from a woman younger than 35 who had recovered from COVID-19. This rearrangement joins TRBV5-1 to TRBJ2-7; possible D gene TRBD1, 6 bases. CDR3 sequence (DNA): TGCGCCAGCAGCTTGGACAGGGCCTACGAGCAGTACTTC. Amino acid sequence: CASSLDRAYEQYF.